This is a list of T cell receptor beta chains from one sample in a study of T cell responses to AZD1222 COVID-19 vaccine. Sequenced by immunoSEQ multiplex PCR; TCRdb stores in-frame clones only, minus some. The table lists 110,000 or so clones, just under 90% of them singletons, with more than 10% in the top ten. Sequences were derived from peripheral blood, sampled on day 0 of AZD1222 vaccination. The receptor set was obtained from an adult in good health. CDR3s include the opening cysteine and the closing phenylalanine or tryptophan. The D gene is left open where the match is weak. A clone size is listed for some rows: how often the clone was seen (once, few, many), or a class if it is expanded.

TRBJ2-1 | TRBD1 | TRBV10-3 | NA | TGTGCCGTCCGGGACAGAGAAAACAATGAGCAGTTCTTC | CAVRDRENNEQFF
TRBJ2-3 | TRBD2 | TRBV7-9 | NA | TGTGCCAGCAGTTCCCTAGCGGGAGGGCGAGACAGCCCTAAAGATACGCAGTATTTT | CASSSLAGGRDSPKDTQYF
TRBJ2-2 | NA | TRBV9 | NA | TGTGCCAGCAGCAGACGGGACATTCACTACACCGGGGAGCTGTTTTTT | CASSRRDIHYTGELFF
TRBJ1-5 | NA | TRBV28 | NA | TGTGCCAGCAGTTCCGCTGCCGGCAATCAGCCCCAGCATTTT | CASSSAAGNQPQHF
TRBJ1-5 | NA | TRBV2 | NA | TGTGCCAGCAGCCAGGGAAATCAGCCCCAGCATTTT | CASSQGNQPQHF
TRBJ2-3 | TRBD2 | TRBV7-8 | once | TGTGCCAGCAGCCCATGGACTAGCGGGAGCACAGATACGCAGTATTTT | CASSPWTSGSTDTQYF
TRBJ2-7 | TRBD2 | TRBV10-2 | few | TGCGCCAGCAGTGAAAGCGGGAGGGCCTTAGGGGAGCAGTACTTC | CASSESGRALGEQYF
TRBJ1-6 | NA | TRBV7-2 | NA | TGTGCCAGCAGCCCGGGGGGTTATAATTCACCCCTCCACTTT | CASSPGGYNSPLHF
TRBJ1-3 | NA | TRBV28 | NA | TGTGCCAGCAGTCCGGGACTGAGCTCTGGAAACACCATATATTTT | CASSPGLSSGNTIYF
TRBJ2-3 | TRBD2 | TRBV7-9 | NA | TGTGCCAGCAGCCGGTCGCTAGCGGCAACCGGAGATACGCAGTATTTT | CASSRSLAATGDTQYF
TRBJ1-1 | NA | TRBV20-1 | NA | TGCAGTGGCAGCGATGGCACTGAAGCTTTCTTT | CSGSDGTEAFF
TRBJ2-1 | TRBD2 | TRBV19 | NA | TGTGCCAGTAGTGTCCAAGCCCACGGACTAGCGGGACTTTACAATGAGCAGTTCTTC | CASSVQAHGLAGLYNEQFF
TRBJ1-6 | NA | TRBV3-1/TRBV3-2 | NA | TGTGCCAGCAGCCGTCCGGGTTCCTATAATTCACCCCTCCACTTT | CASSRPGSYNSPLHF
TRBJ2-1 | NA | TRBV6-4 | NA | TGTGCCAGCAGACCGGACTGGACCTACAATGAGCAGTTCTTC | CASRPDWTYNEQFF
TRBJ2-3 | NA | TRBV5-6 | NA | TGTGCCAGCAGCTTGGTGCTCCCACGGGGGACAGATACGCAGTATTTT | CASSLVLPRGTDTQYF
TRBJ2-1 | NA | TRBV24-1 | few | TGTGCCACCAGTGATCCGGGGCCAGGAGACCATGAGCAGTTCTTC | CATSDPGPGDHEQFF